The present T cell receptor (beta chain) was sequenced within a study of CD8 T cells in Susac syndrome. The CDR3 is 17 residues long. Germline assignment: CDR1 SQVTM and CDR2 ANQGSEA. V shed 2 bases and J 1 base; nucleotides not matched to a gene: 9. After extraction with the RNeasy kit, about 0.5 to 1 ug of the RNA was reverse transcribed using random hexamers. One entry per CDR3 protein results from TCRdb running MiXCR on the immunoSEQ multiplex PCR reads. The sample has 70,000 to 100,000 distinct CDR3 sequences; about 93% are singletons. This clonotype was obtained from a human donor in good health. The chain combines TRBV29-1 with TRBJ2-2, with 8 bases lining up with TRBD2. What was sequenced was CD8+ T cells from PBMCs. The CDR3 sequence: CSVESYALAGNTGELFF. For the CDR3, the DNA is TGCAGCGTTGAATCCTACGCGCTAGCGGGGAACACCGGGGAGCTGTTTTTT.